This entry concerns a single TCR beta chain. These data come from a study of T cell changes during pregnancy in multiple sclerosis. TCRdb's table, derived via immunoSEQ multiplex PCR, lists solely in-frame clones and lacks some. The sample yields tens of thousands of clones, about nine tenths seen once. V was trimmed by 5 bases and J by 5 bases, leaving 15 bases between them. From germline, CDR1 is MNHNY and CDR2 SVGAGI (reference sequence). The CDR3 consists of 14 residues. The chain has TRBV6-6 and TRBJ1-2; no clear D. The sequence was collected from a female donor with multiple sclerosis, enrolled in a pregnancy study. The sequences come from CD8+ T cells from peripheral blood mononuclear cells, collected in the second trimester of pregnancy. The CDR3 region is CASSLTGNAYGYTF. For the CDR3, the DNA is TGTGCCAGCAGTCTGACCGGGAACGCTTATGGCTACACCTTC.